The rows below give T cell receptor beta chains drawn from one sample of a study of T cells expressing NK-cell markers. TCRdb reanalyzed the 5' RACE reads and collapses them to one entry per CDR3 protein, without DNA. This sample's clone table lists over 150,000 distinct CDR3 sequences. The specimen was blood T cells: a sorted CD56 or NKG2C T cell subset, CD4+ or CD8+ T cells, or bulk PBMC T cells (not recorded which). These receptors all stem from a woman aged 45-59 years in good health. Each CDR3 is given with its conserved first and last residue.

j_call: TRBJ1-1; v_call: TRBV11-2; cdr3_length: 16; cdr3_aa: CASSSGTGGMNTEAFF
j_call: TRBJ1-2; v_call: TRBV29-1; cdr3_length: 13; cdr3_aa: CSVEGQSNYGYTF
j_call: TRBJ2-1; v_call: TRBV14; cdr3_length: 15; cdr3_aa: CASSQSSGNYNEQFF
j_call: TRBJ2-3; v_call: TRBV9; cdr3_length: 15; cdr3_aa: CASSVGVDLKDTQYF
j_call: TRBJ1-1; v_call: TRBV5-6; cdr3_length: 13; cdr3_aa: CASSPAMGTEAFF
j_call: TRBJ2-3; v_call: TRBV27; cdr3_length: 12; cdr3_aa: CASSPQMDTQYF
j_call: TRBJ2-5; v_call: TRBV12-3/TRBV12-4; cdr3_length: 14; cdr3_aa: CASSPGQEQETQYF
j_call: TRBJ2-1; v_call: TRBV27; cdr3_length: 13; cdr3_aa: CASSQGLAGGLFF
j_call: TRBJ2-2; v_call: TRBV9; cdr3_length: 15; cdr3_aa: CASSVGLTSTGELFF
j_call: TRBJ2-3; v_call: TRBV7-9; cdr3_length: 15; cdr3_aa: CASSSIPRNTDTQYF
j_call: TRBJ2-7; v_call: TRBV27; cdr3_length: 11; cdr3_aa: CASRNWGEQYF
j_call: TRBJ1-1; v_call: TRBV4-1; cdr3_length: 17; cdr3_aa: CASSRPPGQGGGTEAFF
j_call: TRBJ2-7; v_call: TRBV5-1; cdr3_length: 13; cdr3_aa: CASRVGGDREQYF
j_call: TRBJ2-7; v_call: TRBV7-9; cdr3_length: 14; cdr3_aa: CASSLGGVTYEQYF
j_call: TRBJ2-7; v_call: TRBV7-9; cdr3_length: 13; cdr3_aa: CASSLAGGWEQYF
j_call: TRBJ2-1; v_call: TRBV4-2; cdr3_length: 22; cdr3_aa: CASSHQTGGLDVISGKVGEQFF
j_call: TRBJ2-1; v_call: TRBV27; cdr3_length: 15; cdr3_aa: CASSQAGGSYNEQFF
j_call: TRBJ2-1; v_call: TRBV20-1; cdr3_length: 13; cdr3_aa: CSAAASSYNEQFF
j_call: TRBJ2-7; v_call: TRBV16; cdr3_length: 12; cdr3_aa: CASTPGGYEQYF
j_call: TRBJ2-1; v_call: TRBV19; cdr3_length: 11; cdr3_aa: CASTLGTEQFF
j_call: TRBJ2-1; v_call: TRBV29-1; cdr3_length: 13; cdr3_aa: CSVAVSGVDEQFF
j_call: TRBJ2-3; v_call: TRBV29-1; cdr3_length: 14; cdr3_aa: CTFIAGVGWDTQYF
j_call: TRBJ2-1; v_call: TRBV7-9; cdr3_length: 14; cdr3_aa: CASSPQLSYNEQFF
j_call: TRBJ2-7; v_call: TRBV12-3/TRBV12-4; cdr3_length: 16; cdr3_aa: CASSSARDRGPYEQYF
j_call: TRBJ2-7; v_call: TRBV4-1; cdr3_length: 15; cdr3_aa: CASSPRQGSSYEQYF
j_call: TRBJ2-3; v_call: TRBV29-1; cdr3_length: 13; cdr3_aa: CSADRDSTDTQYF
j_call: TRBJ2-5; v_call: TRBV12-3/TRBV12-4; cdr3_length: 14; cdr3_aa: CASSLDTLGETQYF
j_call: TRBJ1-1; v_call: TRBV7-9; cdr3_length: 13; cdr3_aa: CASSLPTGTEAFF